This is a list of T cell receptor beta chains from one sample in a study of shared clonotypes between healthy human individuals. The method was immunoSEQ multiplex PCR; TCRdb's version includes in-frame clones alone and lacks a portion of them. The table includes around 1,900,000 clones, roughly 95% detected once. Sequencing used naive CD8+ T cells from PBMCs. All receptors derive from a young man in good health. Some clones in this sample may be carry-over from other donors' samples. Both conserved end residues are part of each CDR3. A D gene is named only where the DNA matches it firmly. Clone size is stated in some rows and not others, as once, few, many or a class when expanded.

v_gene,len,d_gene,j_gene,abundance,CDR3nt,CDR3aa
TRBV27,20,TRBD2,TRBJ2-1,-,TGTGCCAGCAGCATCAAACCGGGACTAGCGGGAGGCCGAAGCTACAATGAGCAGTTCTTC,CASSIKPGLAGGRSYNEQFF
TRBV28,14,TRBD2,TRBJ2-7,-,TGTGCCAGCAGTCTCAGCGGGAGGGGCTACGAGCAGTACTTC,CASSLSGRGYEQYF
TRBV27,14,-,TRBJ1-2,-,TGTGCCAGCACCCAAACAGGAGATAACTATGGCTACACCTTC,CASTQTGDNYGYTF
TRBV4-1,16,-,TRBJ1-1,-,TGCGCCAGCAGCCAAGATCCCCTTACAGCGAACACTGAAGCTTTCTTT,CASSQDPLTANTEAFF
TRBV28,14,-,TRBJ2-7,-,TGTGCCAGCAGTTTGCCAGGGACGAACTACGAGCAGTACTTC,CASSLPGTNYEQYF
TRBV6-5,16,-,TRBJ2-4,-,TGTGCCAGCAGTTACTCATGGGGAGAAGCCAAAAACATTCAGTACTTC,CASSYSWGEAKNIQYF
TRBV30,14,TRBD2,TRBJ2-7,-,TGTGCCTGGAGTTGGGCGGGAGGGCAGGACGAGCAGTACTTC,CAWSWAGGQDEQYF
TRBV27,16,-,TRBJ1-1,-,TGTGCCAGCAGTTTACAAGGGGGACTCCGGTGGACTGAAGCTTTCTTT,CASSLQGGLRWTEAFF
TRBV27,15,-,TRBJ2-7,-,TGTGCCAGCAGTTCCGCAAGACAGTATTCCTACGAGCAGTACTTC,CASSSARQYSYEQYF
TRBV14,15,-,TRBJ1-1,few,TGTGCCAGCCGTCCCTACTCCAGGGTGAACACTGAAGCTTTCTTT,CASRPYSRVNTEAFF
TRBV25-1,16,-,TRBJ1-1,-,TGTGCCAGCAGTGATTCTCAGCCCTTTATGAACACTGAAGCTTTCTTT,CASSDSQPFMNTEAFF
TRBV7-9,16,-,TRBJ1-2,-,TGTGCCAGCAGCTTAGCTGAGGCGCCGGAGGGGTATGGCTACACCTTC,CASSLAEAPEGYGYTF
TRBV6-6,15,TRBD2,TRBJ2-1,-,TGTGCCAGCAGTTACTCAGGACTAGCGGGATATGAGCAGTTCTTC,CASSYSGLAGYEQFF
TRBV2,20,TRBD2,TRBJ2-1,-,TGTGCCAGCAGTGTTCCTTCCGGGACTAGCGGACTTAGCTCCTACAATGAGCAGTTCTTC,CASSVPSGTSGLSSYNEQFF
TRBV7-9,17,TRBD1,TRBJ2-3,-,TGTGCCCCCAACTTTATCTCGGGACAGGGGTCCACAGATACGCAGTATTTT,CAPNFISGQGSTDTQYF
TRBV7-9,16,-,TRBJ1-4,-,TGTGCCAGCAGCTTATTGGGTCAGGGCGCGGAGGAAAAACTGTTTTTT,CASSLLGQGAEEKLFF
TRBV7-9,16,TRBD1,TRBJ1-2,-,TGTGCCAGCAGCTTTAACAGGGGGGCTTTAAGCGATGGCTACACCTTC,CASSFNRGALSDGYTF
TRBV20-1,11,-,TRBJ2-7,-,TGCAGTGCTAGGCAGGCCTACGAGCAGTACTTC,CSARQAYEQYF
TRBV19,15,-,TRBJ2-3,-,TGTGCCAGTAGTACCGGACACCTTACCACAGATACGCAGTATTTT,CASSTGHLTTDTQYF
TRBV11-2,18,TRBD2,TRBJ2-4,-,TGTGCCAGCGGGACCAGGACTAGCGGGAGTTGGGGAAAAAACATTCAGTACTTC,CASGTRTSGSWGKNIQYF
TRBV6-5,13,TRBD1,TRBJ1-4,-,TGTGCCAGCAGCCTGACAGGGAATGAAAAACTGTTTTTT,CASSLTGNEKLFF
TRBV6-5,15,-,TRBJ2-2,-,TGTGCCAGCAGTCTAACTAGCTCGAACACCGGGGAGCTGTTTTTT,CASSLTSSNTGELFF
TRBV14,17,-,TRBJ2-3,-,TGTGCCAGCAGCCACCCCGGGCAGGTGGAGAGCACAGATACGCAGTATTTT,CASSHPGQVESTDTQYF
TRBV29-1,14,TRBD2,TRBJ2-7,-,TGCAGCGTTTGGGGAGGGTCAAACTCCTACGAGCAGTACTTC,CSVWGGSNSYEQYF
TRBV6-5,12,-,TRBJ1-1,-,TGTGCCAGCAGTTACTCAGGCGCTGAAGCTTTCTTT,CASSYSGAEAFF
TRBV28,14,-,TRBJ1-5,-,TGTGCCAGCCAACTGGCGGGGGCCGGACAGCCCCAGCATTTT,CASQLAGAGQPQHF
TRBV11-2,15,TRBD2,TRBJ2-7,-,TGTGCCAGCAGCCCTCGGACTAGCGTGGAGAACGAGCAGTACTTC,CASSPRTSVENEQYF
TRBV27,12,-,TRBJ2-1,-,TGTGCCAGCAGATCGGGCTGGGGAGAGCAGTTCTTC,CASRSGWGEQFF
TRBV19,13,-,TRBJ2-7,-,TGTGCCAGTAGTATAAACGTGGCCTACGAGCAGTACTTC,CASSINVAYEQYF
TRBV7-9,11,-,TRBJ1-1,once,TGTGCCAGCGGCGAGAACACTGAAGCTTTCTTT,CASGENTEAFF
TRBV5-1,14,-,TRBJ1-4,-,TGCGCCAGCAGCTTAGGGCGGGGGAGTGAAAAACTGTTTTTT,CASSLGRGSEKLFF
TRBV7-9,19,-,TRBJ2-7,-,TGTGCCAGCAGCAGCGGGACGGGACAGGTTGGTGCGAGTGGATACGAGCAGTACTTC,CASSSGTGQVGASGYEQYF
TRBV10-3,23,TRBD2,TRBJ2-1,-,TGTGCCATCAGTGATGGTCAGGGAGATCCCGGGACTAGCGGGAAGGGGTCCTACAATGAGCAGTTCTTC,CAISDGQGDPGTSGKGSYNEQFF
TRBV7-9,13,-,TRBJ2-1,-,TGTGCCAGCAGCTCTCTTCCCCCGAATGAGCAGTTCTTC,CASSSLPPNEQFF
TRBV25-1,16,TRBD1,TRBJ1-4,-,TGTGCCAGCAGTGACCCGATGACAGGGCATAATGAAAAACTGTTTTTT,CASSDPMTGHNEKLFF
TRBV27,16,TRBD2,TRBJ2-7,-,TGTGCCACCAAGGGCTATTCGGCGGGAGGATTTTACGAGCAGTACTTC,CATKGYSAGGFYEQYF
TRBV13,14,TRBD1,TRBJ2-7,once,TGTGCCAGCAGCCCTACCCGGGACAGGGACCAGCAGTACTTC,CASSPTRDRDQQYF
TRBV11-2,16,-,TRBJ2-7,-,TGTGCCAGCAGCTTACGAGGGGGTATTGTGTCCTACGAGCAGTACTTC,CASSLRGGIVSYEQYF
TRBV9,15,-,TRBJ1-1,-,TGTGCCAGCAGCGCCCGGGGGGGGGCGGTCACTGAAGCTTTCTTT,CASSARGGAVTEAFF
TRBV15,17,TRBD2,TRBJ2-3,-,TGTGCCACCAGCAGACCCGGTAAGCGGGAGCGCACAGATACGCAGTATTTT,CATSRPGKRERTDTQYF
TRBV27,15,TRBD2,TRBJ2-7,once,TGTGCCAGCATCGCGGACGCGGGGGGGGCCTACGAGCAGTACTTC,CASIADAGGAYEQYF
TRBV28,17,TRBD2,TRBJ2-5,-,TGTGCCAGCAGTTTACCCGCGTCTAGCGGGAGCGTGGAGACCCAGTACTTC,CASSLPASSGSVETQYF
TRBV9,17,-,TRBJ2-1,-,TGTGCCAGCAGCAAAGTGATTAGCGTTCAATCCTACAATGAGCAGTTCTTC,CASSKVISVQSYNEQFF
TRBV28,17,-,TRBJ2-1,-,TGTGCCAGCAGTCTTAGGGGGGGACAGAAATTTTACAATGAGCAGTTCTTC,CASSLRGGQKFYNEQFF
TRBV4-1,16,TRBD1,TRBJ1-2,-,TGCGCCAGCAGCCGACCCGGACAGGGGGCTCGGTATGGCTACACCTTC,CASSRPGQGARYGYTF
TRBV5-4,15,TRBD1,TRBJ2-1,-,TGTGCCAGCAGCGCGAACAGGGGCTCCTACAATGAGCAGTTCTTC,CASSANRGSYNEQFF
TRBV25-1,11,-,TRBJ2-7,-,TGTGCCAGCAGTGGGGGCAACGAGCAGTACTTC,CASSGGNEQYF
TRBV29-1,11,-,TRBJ1-1,-,TGCAGCGTTGACGGGAACACTGAAGCTTTCTTT,CSVDGNTEAFF
TRBV19,12,-,TRBJ2-4,once,TGTGCCAGTAGTATAGATGAGATTAGCCAGTACTTC,CASSIDEISQYF
TRBV6-5,13,TRBD2,TRBJ2-7,-,TGTGCCAGCAGTCCGGGACTATCCTACGAGCAGTACTTC,CASSPGLSYEQYF